What follows describes a single T cell receptor (beta chain). The donor population consisted of healthy HIV-negative adults with no recent acute infections or vaccinations. Naive CD45RA+ and memory CD45RA-negative subsets were split from CD4+ cells. The sample comes from a study of shared clonotypes between healthy human individuals. Deep-level assay runs were performed. Clones were read by immunoSEQ multiplex PCR, and TCRdb kept only the in-frame ones, dropping some. The data show millions of clones, 85% to 95% seen once. CDR3 length: 14 residues. V was clipped by 10 bases and J by 0 bases, with 15 bases between them. Germline V lookup: CDR1 WSHSY, CDR2 SAAADI.

Source material: naive CD4+ T cells from PBMCs. As for subset: CD45RA+ positively selected. The receptor was derived from a man younger than 30 in good health. Some clones in this sample may be carry-over from other donors' samples. The chain has TRBV10-2 and TRBJ2-5; D remains unclear. The CDR3 spells CATRRRLYQETQYF. In DNA form, the CDR3 reads TGCGCCACCCGACGCAGGCTCTACCAAGAGACCCAGTACTTC.